This TCR beta chain is from a study of beta chain features in type 1 diabetes. About the research overall: Regarding age, gender and cell yields, patients proved similar to healthy donors. Examination spanned 100 million to 120 million sorted cells from all samples. General study findings and limits: Patients' naive, central memory and regulatory TCRB repertoires appeared more alike than those of healthy donors.

V was cut by 0 bases and J by 2 bases, with 10 bases left in between. The CDR3 totals 14 residues. Germline-derived CDR1 and CDR2 are SQVTM and ANQGSEA. At least ten counts were recorded for this clone. Its antigen is as yet unknown. Expressed TCRB transcripts were sequenced after all isolated RNA was converted to cDNA. The method was immunoSEQ multiplex PCR; TCRdb's version includes in-frame clones alone and lacks a portion of them. Among almost 350,000 clones listed, 7% to 9% were seen once. Sequencing was done on a sample of central memory CD4+ T cells from blood. The gene calls are TRBV29-1 and TRBJ1-2; TRBD1 might be the D (6 bases). The sequence was obtained from a woman aged 18-35 years in good health. The chain's CDR3 is CSVEDRGENYGYTF. The CDR3 DNA reads as TGCAGCGTTGAAGACAGGGGCGAAAACTATGGCTACACCTTC.